This T cell receptor (beta chain) was documented in a study of tumor-infiltrating lymphocytes in primary liver carcinoma. Study background: Men and women, 30 to 69 years of age, made up the patients. Notes on the study in general: Tumor region pairs showed greater overlap than either tumor-adjacent or tumor-blood pairs did.

A note on this clonotype: Its antigen is unidentified. An end of the junction differs from the germline gene, which may be a read error.

Production of TCR beta cDNA used 400 to 600 ng total RNA together with a constant-region primer. Nested multiplex PCR, run for three rounds with slightly modified ARM-PCR, yielded TCR beta libraries. Running 9 to 11 cycles apiece, the first two PCR rounds relied on TRBV1-TRBV30 forward primers together with a C-beta reverse primer. MiXCR, run by TCRdb on the multiplex PCR reads, gives a single entry per CDR3 protein. The data contain about 330,000 distinct CDR3 sequences, about two thirds of them singletons. Germline DNA was extracted too, while blood RNA derived from unsorted whole blood. CDR3 size: 14 residues. In germline, CDR1 is MNHEY, CDR2 SVGEGT.

The clonotype was recovered from a man aged 35 to 55 with primary liver carcinoma and hepatitis B virus infection. Sequences were obtained from peripheral blood. This chain links TRBV6-2 or TRBV6-3 with TRBJ2-7, with D perhaps TRBD1 or TRBD2 (5 bases each). The CDR3 loop is CASTPRGSVYEQYF. CDR3 in DNA: TGTGCCAGCACCCCAAGGGGTAGCGTCTACGAGCAATACTTC.